This T cell receptor beta chain was sequenced in a study of T cell repertoires in cytomegalovirus infection (dated by TCRdb to about 2019). Notes on the research overall: Recently identified HLA-C-restricted CMV epitopes, whose presentation resists viral immunomodulation, were targeted by peptide stimulations together with well-studied HLA-B-restricted epitopes. Donor HLA type was relevant to the analysis, as public TCR beta signatures indicated carriage of CMV infection together with the matching HLA type.

Comment on this clonotype: The clone's antigen remains unknown. Its ends do not fully match the called genes, so a read error is possible.

From its cysteine to its phenylalanine, the CDR3 spans 15 amino acids. Only the CDR3 portion is preserved as DNA: 45 bases, with reading frame beginning at the first base. Looking up the germline V gene yields CDR1 SGHTA and CDR2 FQGNSA. Data came from an Illumina HiSeq 1500. TCRdb ran its own pipeline on the public reads, namely fastp trimming at Q25 and MiXCR clone calling, and kept in-frame beta chains. Each record represents a unique CDR3 protein, reported with the most common genes and DNA among its rows. The sample table holds roughly 200,000 distinct CDR3 sequences, of which roughly two fifths were seen once. Of the sample, around 64% is held by the ten largest clones. Broad study findings and their caveats: Cumulative frequency of public TCR beta family members discriminated carriers of CMV infection plus the relevant HLA type in this cohort and an independent roughly 330-donor cohort. The ex vivo response was dominated by HLA-C-restricted CMV-specific TCR beta clonotypes, and the single most frequent clonotype in two of eight donors was supplied by these HLA-C-restricted clonotypes.

The sample's treatment or condition label is to be understood as: in vitro stimulation with specific CMV peptide epitopes to enrich CMV-specific T cells. The sequence came from a human donor in good health (CMV status not recorded). Some clones in this sample may be carry-over from other donors' samples. Sample: CD8+ T cells from cultured PBMCs, taken from culture after CMV antigen stimulation. The sequence is built from TRBV7-2 and TRBJ2-2; the D call could be TRBD1 or TRBD2, with each sharing 5 bases. For the CDR3, the sequence is CASSWTWRGTGELFF. The nucleotides read TGTGCCAGCAGTTGGACATGGAGAGGCACCGGGGAGCTTTTTTTT. With all but the CDR3 taken from the reference TRBV7-2 and TRBJ2-2 genes, the full variable domain is: GAGVSQSPSNKVTEKGKDVELRCDPISGHTALYWYRQSLGQGLEFLIYFQGNSAPDKSGLPSDRFSAERTGGSVSTLTIQRTQQEDSAVYLCASSWTWRGTGELFFGEGSRLTVL.